A selection of T cell receptor beta chains follows, all from one sample in a study of shared clonotypes between healthy human individuals. The table came from immunoSEQ multiplex PCR; TCRdb's copy has only in-frame clones and leaves some out. This sample has roughly 2.5 million clones, with around nine tenths found just once. Specimen: naive CD4+ T cells sorted from blood. The receptors derive from a man aged 18-30 years in good health. Both conserved end residues are part of each CDR3. D genes are given only for firm matches. Expanded clones get a size class; other rows say once, few or many, or leave the size out.

CDR3 DNA: TGTGCCAGCAGCGCACAGGGACGGAGCACAGATACGCAGTATTTT; CDR3 protein: CASSAQGRSTDTQYF; V gene: TRBV5-6; D gene: -; J gene: TRBJ2-3; clone size: -
CDR3 DNA: TGTGCCTGGAGTTCCTCGGGGTTGCGCGAGCAGTACTTC; CDR3 protein: CAWSSSGLREQYF; V gene: TRBV30; D gene: -; J gene: TRBJ2-7; clone size: -
CDR3 DNA: TGTGCCAGTAGCCCGGACAATAATTCACCCCTCCACTTT; CDR3 protein: CASSPDNNSPLHF; V gene: TRBV19; D gene: -; J gene: TRBJ1-6; clone size: -
CDR3 DNA: TGTGCCAGCAGTTTGGATTGGGGGGGAACTGATAGCAATCAGCCCCAGCATTTT; CDR3 protein: CASSLDWGGTDSNQPQHF; V gene: TRBV28; D gene: -; J gene: TRBJ1-5; clone size: -
CDR3 DNA: TGTGCCAGCAGCTCCCTAGCGGGGGTGGCCAATGAGCAGTTCTTC; CDR3 protein: CASSSLAGVANEQFF; V gene: TRBV7-3; D gene: TRBD2; J gene: TRBJ2-1; clone size: -
CDR3 DNA: TGTGCCAGCAGTAATGGGGGCCCCAGGAGCACAGATACGCAGTATTTT; CDR3 protein: CASSNGGPRSTDTQYF; V gene: TRBV2; D gene: -; J gene: TRBJ2-3; clone size: -
CDR3 DNA: TGTGCCAGCAGGAAGAACTGGGATGAAAAACTGTTTTTT; CDR3 protein: CASRKNWDEKLFF; V gene: TRBV5-5; D gene: -; J gene: TRBJ1-4; clone size: -
CDR3 DNA: TGTGCCACCAGCAGAGGCTCGATTAAGGATCCCAATCAGCCCCAGCATTTT; CDR3 protein: CATSRGSIKDPNQPQHF; V gene: TRBV15; D gene: -; J gene: TRBJ1-5; clone size: -
CDR3 DNA: TGTGCCAGCAGCGGGGGACAGGGTTCAACACTACCCATAGAGACCCAGTACTTC; CDR3 protein: CASSGGQGSTLPIETQYF; V gene: TRBV9; D gene: TRBD1; J gene: TRBJ2-5; clone size: -
CDR3 DNA: TGCGCCAGCAGCCAAGGACAGGGTGGGGAGACCCAGTACTTC; CDR3 protein: CASSQGQGGETQYF; V gene: TRBV5-1; D gene: TRBD1; J gene: TRBJ2-5; clone size: -
CDR3 DNA: TGTGCCAGCAGCTCTACAGGGGGTTCCTACAATGAGCAGTTCTTC; CDR3 protein: CASSSTGGSYNEQFF; V gene: TRBV7-9; D gene: TRBD1; J gene: TRBJ2-1; clone size: -
CDR3 DNA: TGTGCCAGCAGTATTGTGGGGGATTTTTACGAGCAGTACTTC; CDR3 protein: CASSIVGDFYEQYF; V gene: TRBV6-6; D gene: -; J gene: TRBJ2-7; clone size: -
CDR3 DNA: TGTGCCAGCAGCCCCTTCTCTGGGGCCAACGTCCTGACTTTC; CDR3 protein: CASSPFSGANVLTF; V gene: TRBV2; D gene: -; J gene: TRBJ2-6; clone size: -
CDR3 DNA: TGTGCGGTGGGGATCACAGATACGCAGTATTTT; CDR3 protein: CAVGITDTQYF; V gene: TRBV19; D gene: -; J gene: TRBJ2-3; clone size: once
CDR3 DNA: TGCAGCGCCCTCGGGGGTGGCCAAAACATTCAGTACTTC; CDR3 protein: CSALGGGQNIQYF; V gene: TRBV29-1; D gene: -; J gene: TRBJ2-4; clone size: -
CDR3 DNA: TGTGCCAGCAGCCAAGGCTGGGCAAAAGGGAACACTGAAGCTTTCTTT; CDR3 protein: CASSQGWAKGNTEAFF; V gene: TRBV4-2; D gene: -; J gene: TRBJ1-1; clone size: few
CDR3 DNA: TGCGCCAGCAGTTCGGGACAGGGGTACGAGCAGTACTTC; CDR3 protein: CASSSGQGYEQYF; V gene: TRBV10-1; D gene: TRBD1; J gene: TRBJ2-7; clone size: -
CDR3 DNA: TGTGCCAGCAGCAGGAGGGAGTACGGCACTGAAGCTTTCTTT; CDR3 protein: CASSRREYGTEAFF; V gene: TRBV7-2; D gene: -; J gene: TRBJ1-1; clone size: -
CDR3 DNA: TGTGCCAGCAGCTCGGGACAGGGTAATCCCCAGCATTTT; CDR3 protein: CASSSGQGNPQHF; V gene: TRBV7-6; D gene: TRBD1; J gene: TRBJ1-5; clone size: once
CDR3 DNA: TGTGCCAGCAGCCCTGGGACTAGCGGGAGGGATACGCAGTATTTT; CDR3 protein: CASSPGTSGRDTQYF; V gene: TRBV9; D gene: TRBD2; J gene: TRBJ2-3; clone size: once
CDR3 DNA: TGTGCCAGCAGCTTAGCCCTTGGTGAAAAACTGTTTTTT; CDR3 protein: CASSLALGEKLFF; V gene: TRBV7-9; D gene: -; J gene: TRBJ1-4; clone size: -
CDR3 DNA: TGTGCCAGCAGTGACGGATACTATGGCTACACCTTC; CDR3 protein: CASSDGYYGYTF; V gene: TRBV6-4; D gene: -; J gene: TRBJ1-2; clone size: -
CDR3 DNA: TGCGCCACCCCCGCGACAGGGAATTCACCCCTCCACTTT; CDR3 protein: CATPATGNSPLHF; V gene: TRBV10-1; D gene: TRBD1; J gene: TRBJ1-6; clone size: -
CDR3 DNA: TGTGCCAGCAGACTGACCAGGGCTAGCGGCTACGAGCAGTACTTC; CDR3 protein: CASRLTRASGYEQYF; V gene: TRBV6-5; D gene: TRBD2; J gene: TRBJ2-7; clone size: few
CDR3 DNA: TGTGCCAGCAGCTTGGGGCAGGGGGGGAACACTGAAGCTTTCTTT; CDR3 protein: CASSLGQGGNTEAFF; V gene: TRBV5-4; D gene: TRBD1; J gene: TRBJ1-1; clone size: -
CDR3 DNA: TGTGCCAGCTCACCAGGCGGGTTGAACACCGGGGAGCTGTTTTTT; CDR3 protein: CASSPGGLNTGELFF; V gene: TRBV18; D gene: -; J gene: TRBJ2-2; clone size: few
CDR3 DNA: TGTGCCAGCAGTGATTCGGCTAGCGGGAGGGGCGGGGCCAACGTCCTGACTTTC; CDR3 protein: CASSDSASGRGGANVLTF; V gene: TRBV25-1; D gene: TRBD2; J gene: TRBJ2-6; clone size: -
CDR3 DNA: TGCGCCAGCAGCTTGGAATCGGGGCCAAATTCACCCCTCCACTTT; CDR3 protein: CASSLESGPNSPLHF; V gene: TRBV5-1; D gene: -; J gene: TRBJ1-6; clone size: -
CDR3 DNA: TGTGCCAGCAGTGATAACCAGGGGGGCACCGGGGAGCTGTTTTTT; CDR3 protein: CASSDNQGGTGELFF; V gene: TRBV25-1; D gene: -; J gene: TRBJ2-2; clone size: -
CDR3 DNA: TGTGCCAGCATAGACGGCGCGGGCAACTACGAGCAGTACTTC; CDR3 protein: CASIDGAGNYEQYF; V gene: TRBV6-6; D gene: -; J gene: TRBJ2-7; clone size: -
CDR3 DNA: TGTGCCATCAGTTTGACCGGGGCTAGCACAGATACGCAGTATTTT; CDR3 protein: CAISLTGASTDTQYF; V gene: TRBV10-3; D gene: -; J gene: TRBJ2-3; clone size: -
CDR3 DNA: TGCGCCAGCAGCGAACAAGGGACGGACTACGAGCAGTACTTC; CDR3 protein: CASSEQGTDYEQYF; V gene: TRBV5-1; D gene: -; J gene: TRBJ2-7; clone size: -
CDR3 DNA: TGTGCCAGCAGCTCTTCGGGGGCAGATACGCAGTATTTT; CDR3 protein: CASSSSGADTQYF; V gene: TRBV7-2; D gene: -; J gene: TRBJ2-3; clone size: -
CDR3 DNA: TGCGCCAGTGGACTAGCGGGGGCTTCCTACAATGAGCAGTTCTTC; CDR3 protein: CASGLAGASYNEQFF; V gene: TRBV5-1; D gene: TRBD2; J gene: TRBJ2-1; clone size: -
CDR3 DNA: TGTGCCAGTAGTATTACCGGGACAGGCTACGAGCAGTACTTC; CDR3 protein: CASSITGTGYEQYF; V gene: TRBV19; D gene: TRBD1; J gene: TRBJ2-7; clone size: -
CDR3 DNA: TGTGCCAGCAGCGTAGCAGGGGGACAAGCGAACACCGGGGAGCTGTTTTTT; CDR3 protein: CASSVAGGQANTGELFF; V gene: TRBV9; D gene: TRBD1; J gene: TRBJ2-2; clone size: -
CDR3 DNA: TGTGCCAGCTCCGGATTGGCGGGGGCCAATGAGCAGTTCTTC; CDR3 protein: CASSGLAGANEQFF; V gene: TRBV18; D gene: -; J gene: TRBJ2-1; clone size: once
CDR3 DNA: TGTGCCAGTAGTATCGGCAAAGGACAGGGTATCGAGCAGTACTTC; CDR3 protein: CASSIGKGQGIEQYF; V gene: TRBV19; D gene: TRBD1; J gene: TRBJ2-7; clone size: -
CDR3 DNA: TGTGCCAGCAGTGACCCCCCCTCTCGCGGGAGATGGGAGACCCAGTACTTC; CDR3 protein: CASSDPPSRGRWETQYF; V gene: TRBV6-4; D gene: TRBD2; J gene: TRBJ2-5; clone size: -
CDR3 DNA: TGTGCCAGCAGCGTAGACTCAGGGCGGGAGACCCAGTACTTC; CDR3 protein: CASSVDSGRETQYF; V gene: TRBV9; D gene: -; J gene: TRBJ2-5; clone size: once
CDR3 DNA: TGTGCCAGCAGCCGGGGGAGCTCTGGAAACACCATATATTTT; CDR3 protein: CASSRGSSGNTIYF; V gene: TRBV27; D gene: -; J gene: TRBJ1-3; clone size: -
CDR3 DNA: TGTGCCAGTAGAGACACAGCGACCGGGGAGGGCACTGAAGCTTTCTTT; CDR3 protein: CASRDTATGEGTEAFF; V gene: TRBV19; D gene: -; J gene: TRBJ1-1; clone size: -
CDR3 DNA: TGTGCCAGCAGCTTAGATAGGACAGGGACGTATGGCTACACCTTC; CDR3 protein: CASSLDRTGTYGYTF; V gene: TRBV7-2; D gene: TRBD1; J gene: TRBJ1-2; clone size: -
CDR3 DNA: TGTGCCAGCAGCGGACAGGGATTATACGAGCAGTACTTC; CDR3 protein: CASSGQGLYEQYF; V gene: TRBV6-5; D gene: TRBD1; J gene: TRBJ2-7; clone size: -
CDR3 DNA: TGTGCCTGGAGTGAAGAGAGGTGGAAACTGTTTTTT; CDR3 protein: CAWSEERWKLFF; V gene: TRBV30; D gene: -; J gene: TRBJ1-4; clone size: -
CDR3 DNA: TGTGCCAGCGGAGACAGGGGAAGGAGCACCGGGGAGCTGTTTTTT; CDR3 protein: CASGDRGRSTGELFF; V gene: TRBV6-1; D gene: TRBD1; J gene: TRBJ2-2; clone size: -
CDR3 DNA: TGTGCCAGCAGCCAAACAGGGGGCCGGACCGGGGAGCTGTTTTTT; CDR3 protein: CASSQTGGRTGELFF; V gene: TRBV6-6; D gene: TRBD1; J gene: TRBJ2-2; clone size: -
CDR3 DNA: TGTGCCAGCAGCTCGCCGGGACAGGGACTACATGAGCAGTTCTTC; CDR3 protein: CASSSPGQGLHEQFF; V gene: TRBV7-9; D gene: TRBD1; J gene: TRBJ2-1; clone size: -
CDR3 DNA: TGTGCCAGCAGCCCTCTGGGGACGGTCACCTACGAGCAGTACTTC; CDR3 protein: CASSPLGTVTYEQYF; V gene: TRBV6-1; D gene: -; J gene: TRBJ2-7; clone size: -
CDR3 DNA: TGTGCCAGCAGCCAAGACACAAGCACAGATACGCAGTATTTT; CDR3 protein: CASSQDTSTDTQYF; V gene: TRBV7-2; D gene: -; J gene: TRBJ2-3; clone size: -
CDR3 DNA: TGTGCCAAGGAGGCGCGGGAGGCGGGAGATACGCAGTATTTT; CDR3 protein: CAKEAREAGDTQYF; V gene: TRBV2; D gene: TRBD2; J gene: TRBJ2-3; clone size: -
CDR3 DNA: TGTGCCAGCAGCGGCCTTAGCGGGAGAACATACAATGAGCAGTTCTTC; CDR3 protein: CASSGLSGRTYNEQFF; V gene: TRBV7-2; D gene: TRBD2; J gene: TRBJ2-1; clone size: -
CDR3 DNA: TGTGCCAGTAGTGTAGCGGTGCTCCAAGAGACCCAGTACTTC; CDR3 protein: CASSVAVLQETQYF; V gene: TRBV19; D gene: -; J gene: TRBJ2-5; clone size: -
CDR3 DNA: TGTGCCAGCAGCTTAGATAGGGTCAGGGGCGATGGCTACACCTTC; CDR3 protein: CASSLDRVRGDGYTF; V gene: TRBV11-2; D gene: -; J gene: TRBJ1-2; clone size: -